One and the same sample provided the 9 T cell receptor beta chains below, sequenced in a study of shared clonotypes between healthy human individuals. TCRdb keeps only in-frame clones here, not all; method: immunoSEQ multiplex PCR. The data contain under 2,500,000 clones, 90% to 96% of them seen just once; the ten biggest clones take up more than 0.1%. Source material: naive CD4+ T cells sorted from blood. The subset denotes: CD45RA+ positively selected. All receptors derive from a man in his late teens or twenties in good health.

V gene TRBV9 combines with J gene TRBJ2-5, with 7 bases identical to TRBD2. The CDR3 has 13 residues. V was clipped by 10 bases and J by 0 bases; unmatched bases: 6. Germline values: CDR1 SGDLS, CDR2 YYNGEE. This CDR3 is CASSGVYQETQYF. Here the CDR3 DNA reads TGTGCCTCAAGCGGGGTGTACCAAGAGACCCAGTACTTC.

This sequence joins TRBV6-4 and TRBJ2-3, with D perhaps TRBD1 (6 bases). Germline CDR1 and CDR2: MRHNA and SNTAGT. The ends were cut back, 5 bases at V and 1 base at J, with 10 bases in the middle. This CDR3 is built from 14 residues. In nucleotides, the CDR3 is TGTGCCAGCAGTCCTGGACAGCGCACAGATACGCAGTATTTT. Translated: CASSPGQRTDTQYF.

This chain uses TRBV5-1 with TRBJ2-7; the D gene is possibly TRBD1 (5 bases). This CDR3 region has 15 residues. The ends were cut back, 4 bases at V and 0 bases at J, with 14 bases in the middle. Germline V gene sequence: CDR1 SGHRS, CDR2 YFSETQ. Written as DNA, the CDR3 is TGCGCCAGCAGCCAGGGTTCTTACAGCTCCTACGAGCAGTACTTC. It is translated as CASSQGSYSSYEQYF. The whole variable domain, filled in from reference TRBV5-1 and TRBJ2-7, reads KAGVTQTPRYLIKTRGQQVTLSCSPISGHRSVSWYQQTPGQGLQFLFEYFSETQRNKGNFPGRFSGRQFSNSRSEMNVSTLELGDSALYLCASSQGSYSSYEQYFGPGTRLTVT.

This rearrangement joins TRBV11-2 to TRBJ2-5, with a tentative D call TRBD2 (8 bases). CDR3 length: 15 amino acids. V lost 0 bases, J lost 9 bases, and 17 bases lay in between. Germline values: CDR1 SGHAT, CDR2 FQNNGV. This CDR3 is CASSLDAGTAGAQYF. The CDR3 DNA follows: TGTGCCAGCAGCTTAGATGCGGGGACAGCGGGGGCCCAGTACTTC.

The chain uses TRBV30 and TRBJ1-4, with D hard to call. This CDR3 is 14 amino acids long. CDR1 and CDR2 from the germline V gene are GTSNPN and SVGIG (reference sequence). Between the trimmed V and J ends, which lost 5 bases and 8 bases, there was a span of 18 bases. DNA for the CDR3: TGTGCCTGGTCCTTTTGGACCCTTGGCGAAAAACTGTTTTTT. Translation: CAWSFWTLGEKLFF.

V and J are TRBV30 and TRBJ1-1; D is uncertain. The germline V and J ends were trimmed by 4 bases and 4 bases, with 13 bases remaining between them. This CDR3 spans 13 amino acids. Germline lookup yields CDR1 GTSNPN and CDR2 SVGIG (reference sequence). The CDR3 nucleotides read TGTGCCTGGATGGAGAGGGTGGGCACTGAAGCTTTCTTT. It yields the protein CAWMERVGTEAFF.

The V call is TRBV7-2, the J call TRBJ1-4; no reliable D call. Germline lookup yields CDR1 SGHTA and CDR2 FQGNSA. Trimming left V 5 bases short and J 6 bases short, with 13 bases between. The CDR3 consists of 14 residues. The CDR3 DNA reads TGTGCCAGCAGCCTCGGACTTTCCTATGAAAAACTGTTTTTT. Residues: CASSLGLSYEKLFF.

Of note for this clone: Other DNA sequences from this sample encode an identical CDR3 as well. The V and J genes are TRBV18 and TRBJ1-1; D unresolved. Deletions cut 4 bases from V and 1 base from J, with 7 bases between. The CDR3 extends over 13 amino acids. Germline V gene lookup returns CDR1 KGHSH and CDR2 LQKENI. DNA of the CDR3: TGTGCCAGCTCACAAGCAGGGAACACTGAAGCTTTCTTT. This sequence encodes CASSQAGNTEAFF.

The chain carries TRBV5-1 and TRBJ1-6, with TRBD1 matching 9 bases. The CDR3 has 17 residues. V shed 7 bases and J 5 bases; nucleotides not matched to a gene: 13. CDR1 and CDR2 (germline): SGHRS, YFSETQ. CDR3 coding DNA: TGCGCCAGCCGTGGAGGAACCCGGACAGGGGATAATTCACCCCTCCACTTT. Translating gives CASRGGTRTGDNSPLHF.